This TCR beta chain is from a study of blood T cell repertoires in COVID-19. Study as a whole: Whether acute or convalescent, the COVID-19 samples came from the United States, Italy and Spain.

V was cut by 8 bases and J by 1 base, with 8 bases left in between. Germline CDR1 PRHDT, CDR2 FYEKMQ (reference sequence). This CDR3 has 12 amino acids. Authors' data handling: Amplification from reference gene primers served as the basis for estimated nucleated cell counts. TCRdb keeps only in-frame clones here, not all; method: immunoSEQ multiplex PCR. V and J calls and clone size follow that table, whereas D and trimming were derived from the DNA. The data contain about 120,000 clones, roughly 72% of them seen just once; the ten biggest clones take up more than 5.5%. This receptor was identified in a man aged 60 to 75 with acute or convalescent COVID-19. The sample taken for sequencing was peripheral blood. The chain couples TRBV13 to TRBJ2-5; D ambiguous. The CDR3 bases are TGTGCCAGCTTCGGTTCCCAAGAGACCCAGTACTTC. Its translation: CASFGSQETQYF.